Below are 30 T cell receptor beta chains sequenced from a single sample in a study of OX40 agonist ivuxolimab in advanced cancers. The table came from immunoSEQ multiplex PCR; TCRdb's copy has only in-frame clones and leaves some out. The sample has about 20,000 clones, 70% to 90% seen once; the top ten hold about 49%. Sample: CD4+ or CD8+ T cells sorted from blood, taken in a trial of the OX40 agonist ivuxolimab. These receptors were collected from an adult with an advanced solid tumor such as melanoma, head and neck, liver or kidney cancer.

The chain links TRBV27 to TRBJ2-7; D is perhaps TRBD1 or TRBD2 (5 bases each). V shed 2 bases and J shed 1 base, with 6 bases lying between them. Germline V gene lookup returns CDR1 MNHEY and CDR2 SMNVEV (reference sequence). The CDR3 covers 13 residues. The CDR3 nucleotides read TGTGCCAGCAGTTTAGGGGGATCCTACGAGCAGTACTTC. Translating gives CASSLGGSYEQYF.

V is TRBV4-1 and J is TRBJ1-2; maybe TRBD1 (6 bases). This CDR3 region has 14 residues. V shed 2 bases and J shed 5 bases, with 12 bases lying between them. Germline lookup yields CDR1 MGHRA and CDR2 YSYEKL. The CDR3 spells CASSQRPTGYGYTF. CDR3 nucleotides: TGCGCCAGCAGCCAAAGACCAACAGGGTATGGCTACACCTTC.

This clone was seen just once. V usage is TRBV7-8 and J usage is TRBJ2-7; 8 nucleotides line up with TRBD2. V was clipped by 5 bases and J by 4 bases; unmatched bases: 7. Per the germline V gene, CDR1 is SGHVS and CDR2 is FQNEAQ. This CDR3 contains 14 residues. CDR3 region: CASSEPGTRYEQYF. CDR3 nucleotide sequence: TGTGCCAGCAGCGAACCCGGGACTAGATACGAGCAGTACTTC.

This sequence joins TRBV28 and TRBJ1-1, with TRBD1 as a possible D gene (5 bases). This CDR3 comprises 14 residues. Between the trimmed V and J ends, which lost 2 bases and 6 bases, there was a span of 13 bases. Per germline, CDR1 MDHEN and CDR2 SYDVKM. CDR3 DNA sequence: TGTGCCAGCAGTTTAAAAAGAGGGGTTGCTGAAGCTTTCTTT. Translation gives CASSLKRGVAEAFF.

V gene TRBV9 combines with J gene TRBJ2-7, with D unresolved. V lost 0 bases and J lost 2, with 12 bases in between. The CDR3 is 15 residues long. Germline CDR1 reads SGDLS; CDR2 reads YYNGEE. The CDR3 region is CASSVGWQSTYEQYF. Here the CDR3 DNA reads TGTGCCAGCAGCGTAGGGTGGCAGTCCACCTACGAGCAGTACTTC.

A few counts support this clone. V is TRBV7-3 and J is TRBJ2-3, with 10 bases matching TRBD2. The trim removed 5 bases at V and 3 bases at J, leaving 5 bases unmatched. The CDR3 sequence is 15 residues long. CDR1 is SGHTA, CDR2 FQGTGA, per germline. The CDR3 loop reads CASSLLAGGTDTQYF. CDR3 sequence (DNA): TGTGCCAGCAGCCTATTAGCGGGGGGAACAGATACGCAGTATTTT.

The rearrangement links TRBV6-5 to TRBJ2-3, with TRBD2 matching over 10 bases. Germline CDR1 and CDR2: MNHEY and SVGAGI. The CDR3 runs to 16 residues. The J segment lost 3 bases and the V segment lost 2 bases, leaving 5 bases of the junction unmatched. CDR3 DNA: TGTGCCAGCAGTTACGGGCCTAGCGGGAGAACAGATACGCAGTATTTT. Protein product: CASSYGPSGRTDTQYF.

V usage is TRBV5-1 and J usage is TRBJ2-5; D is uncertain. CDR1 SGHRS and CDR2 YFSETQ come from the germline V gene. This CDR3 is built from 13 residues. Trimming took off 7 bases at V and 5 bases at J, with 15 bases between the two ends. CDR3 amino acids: CASFQRPTETQYF. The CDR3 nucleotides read TGCGCCAGCTTTCAGAGGCCAACCGAGACCCAGTACTTC.

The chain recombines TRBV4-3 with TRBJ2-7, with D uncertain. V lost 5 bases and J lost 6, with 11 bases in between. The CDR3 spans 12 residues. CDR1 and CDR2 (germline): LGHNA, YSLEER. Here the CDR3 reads CASSSQVGEQYF. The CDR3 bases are TGCGCCAGCAGCTCTCAGGTGGGCGAGCAGTACTTC.

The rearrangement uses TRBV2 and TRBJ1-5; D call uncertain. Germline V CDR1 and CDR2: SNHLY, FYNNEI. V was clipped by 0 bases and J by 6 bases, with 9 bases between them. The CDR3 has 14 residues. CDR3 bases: TGTGCCAGCAGTGAAGCGGGAGGGTTTCAGCCCCAGCATTTT. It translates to CASSEAGGFQPQHF.

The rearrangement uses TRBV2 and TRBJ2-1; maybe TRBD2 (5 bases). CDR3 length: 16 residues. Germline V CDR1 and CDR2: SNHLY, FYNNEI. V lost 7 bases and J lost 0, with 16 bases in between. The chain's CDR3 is CASTPFGGHSYNEQFF. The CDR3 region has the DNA TGTGCCAGCACCCCCTTCGGAGGCCACTCCTACAATGAGCAGTTCTTC.

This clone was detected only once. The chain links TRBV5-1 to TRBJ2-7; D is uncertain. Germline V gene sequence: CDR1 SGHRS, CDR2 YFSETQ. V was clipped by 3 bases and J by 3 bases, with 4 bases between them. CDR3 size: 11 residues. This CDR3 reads CASSWGYEQYF. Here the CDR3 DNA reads TGCGCCAGCAGCTGGGGCTACGAGCAGTACTTC. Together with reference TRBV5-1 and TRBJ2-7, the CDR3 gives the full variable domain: KAGVTQTPRYLIKTRGQQVTLSCSPISGHRSVSWYQQTPGQGLQFLFEYFSETQRNKGNFPGRFSGRQFSNSRSEMNVSTLELGDSALYLCASSWGYEQYFGPGTRLTVT.

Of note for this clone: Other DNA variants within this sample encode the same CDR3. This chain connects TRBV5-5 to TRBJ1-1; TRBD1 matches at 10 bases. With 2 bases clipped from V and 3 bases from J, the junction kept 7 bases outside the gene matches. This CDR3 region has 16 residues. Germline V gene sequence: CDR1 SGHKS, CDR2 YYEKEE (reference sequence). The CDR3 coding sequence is TGTGCCAGCAGCTTAGTGACAGGGGGCTTCGACACTGAAGCTTTCTTT. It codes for CASSLVTGGFDTEAFF.

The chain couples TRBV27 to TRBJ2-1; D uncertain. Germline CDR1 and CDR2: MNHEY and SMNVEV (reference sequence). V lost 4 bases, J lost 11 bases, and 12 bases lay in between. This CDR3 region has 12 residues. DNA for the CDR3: TGTGCCAGCAGTTCCCTCGCCGCTAAGCAGTTCTTC. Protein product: CASSSLAAKQFF.

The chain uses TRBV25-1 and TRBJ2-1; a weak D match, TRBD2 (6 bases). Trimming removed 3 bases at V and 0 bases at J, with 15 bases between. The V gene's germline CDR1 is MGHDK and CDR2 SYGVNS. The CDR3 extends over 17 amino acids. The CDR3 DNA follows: TGTGCCAGCAGTGAGGAGTCGAGCGGGCTCTCCTACAATGAGCAGTTCTTC. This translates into CASSEESSGLSYNEQFF.

Here the CDR3 DNA reads TGCGCCAGCAGCTCCCAGCTGAATCACCGCACAGATACGCAGTATTTT. This codes for CASSSQLNHRTDTQYF. V is TRBV5-1 and J is TRBJ2-3; D is unresolved. The CDR3 has 16 residues. The V and J ends lost 3 bases and 1 base respectively, with 15 bases between them. In germline, CDR1 is SGHRS, CDR2 YFSETQ.

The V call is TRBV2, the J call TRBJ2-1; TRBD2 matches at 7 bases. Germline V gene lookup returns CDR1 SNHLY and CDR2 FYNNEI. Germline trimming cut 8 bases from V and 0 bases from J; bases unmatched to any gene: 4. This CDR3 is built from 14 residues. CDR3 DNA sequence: TGTGCCAGCGGGGACTATAGCTCCTACAATGAGCAGTTCTTC. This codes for CASGDYSSYNEQFF. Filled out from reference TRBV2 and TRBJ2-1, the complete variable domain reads EPEVTQTPSHQVTQMGQEVILRCVPISNHLYFYWYRQILGQKVEFLVSFYNNEISEKSEIFDDQFSVERPDGSNFTLKIRSTKLEDSAMYFCASGDYSSYNEQFFGPGTRLTVL.

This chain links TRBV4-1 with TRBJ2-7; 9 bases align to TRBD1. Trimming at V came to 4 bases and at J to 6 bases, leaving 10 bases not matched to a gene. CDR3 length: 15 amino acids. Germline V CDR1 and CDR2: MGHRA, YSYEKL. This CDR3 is CASSLETGTGIEQYF. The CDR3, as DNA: TGCGCCAGCAGCCTAGAAACCGGGACAGGGATCGAGCAGTACTTC.

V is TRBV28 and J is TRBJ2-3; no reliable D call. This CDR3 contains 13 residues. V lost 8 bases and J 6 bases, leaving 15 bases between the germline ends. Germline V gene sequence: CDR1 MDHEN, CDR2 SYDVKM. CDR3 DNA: TGTGCCAGCCAGGAGTTAGTGGCGGATACGCAGTATTTT. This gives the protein CASQELVADTQYF.

CDR3 in DNA: TGTGCCAGCAGCTTACCCCTGGGCCTAGCGATGGATACGCAGTATTTT. This gives the protein CASSLPLGLAMDTQYF. This chain links TRBV13 with TRBJ2-3; the D gene is possibly TRBD2 (6 bases). The V gene lost 2 bases and the J gene lost 6 bases, with 18 bases spanning the gap. In germline, CDR1 is PRHDT, CDR2 FYEKMQ (reference sequence). The CDR3 extends over 16 amino acids.

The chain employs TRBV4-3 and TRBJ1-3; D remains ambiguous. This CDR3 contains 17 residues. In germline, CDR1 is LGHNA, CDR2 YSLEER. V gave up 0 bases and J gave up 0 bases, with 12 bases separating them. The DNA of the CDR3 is TGCGCCAGCAGCCAAGAGACCCCGAGGTACTCTGGAAACACCATATATTTT. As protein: CASSQETPRYSGNTIYF.

The CDR3 sequence is CASSEALRRGATYEQYF. The DNA for the CDR3 is TGTGCCAGCAGTGAAGCGCTTCGTCGGGGTGCTACCTACGAGCAGTACTTC. This sequence joins TRBV6-1 and TRBJ2-7, with D maybe TRBD2 (5 bases). CDR3 length equals 17 residues. Germline CDR1 is MNHNS and CDR2 is SASEGT. V was pared by 0 bases and J by 2 bases, with 17 bases between.

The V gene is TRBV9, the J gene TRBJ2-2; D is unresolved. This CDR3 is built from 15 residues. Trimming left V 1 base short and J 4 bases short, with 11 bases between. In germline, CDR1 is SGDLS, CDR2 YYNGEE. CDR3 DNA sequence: TGTGCCAGCAGCGTATTAGCTTCCCTCACCGGGGAGCTGTTTTTT. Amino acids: CASSVLASLTGELFF. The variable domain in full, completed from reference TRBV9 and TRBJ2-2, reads DSGVTQTPKHLITATGQRVTLRCSPRSGDLSVYWYQQSLDQGLQFLIQYYNGEERAKGNILERFSAQQFPDLHSELNLSSLELGDSALYFCASSVLASLTGELFFGEGSRLTVL.

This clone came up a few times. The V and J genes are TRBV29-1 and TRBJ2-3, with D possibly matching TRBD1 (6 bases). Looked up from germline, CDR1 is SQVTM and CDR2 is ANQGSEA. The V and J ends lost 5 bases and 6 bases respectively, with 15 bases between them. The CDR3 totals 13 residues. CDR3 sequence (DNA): TGCAGCGTTTCAGGGGACCTCGGGGATACGCAGTATTTT. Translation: CSVSGDLGDTQYF.

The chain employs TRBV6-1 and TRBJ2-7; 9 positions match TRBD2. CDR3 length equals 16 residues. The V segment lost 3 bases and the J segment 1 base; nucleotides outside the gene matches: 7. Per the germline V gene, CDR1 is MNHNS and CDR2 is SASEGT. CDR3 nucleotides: TGTGCCAGCAGTGAGTGGGGGAGCGGGGGGTCCTACGAGCAGTACTTC. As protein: CASSEWGSGGSYEQYF.

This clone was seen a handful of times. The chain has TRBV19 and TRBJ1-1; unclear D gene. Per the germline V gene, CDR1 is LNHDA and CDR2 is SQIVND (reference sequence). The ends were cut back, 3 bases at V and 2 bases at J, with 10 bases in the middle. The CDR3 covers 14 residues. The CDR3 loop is CASSIGGDNTEAFF. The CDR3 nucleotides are TGTGCCAGTAGTATCGGTGGAGACAACACTGAAGCTTTCTTT. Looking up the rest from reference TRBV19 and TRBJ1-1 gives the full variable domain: DGGITQSPKYLFRKEGQNVTLSCEQNLNHDAMYWYRQDPGQGLRLIYYSQIVNDFQKGDIAEGYSVSREKKESFPLTVTSAQKNPTAFYLCASSIGGDNTEAFFGQGTRLTVV.

In DNA, the CDR3 is TGTGCCTGGAGTGGAGGGGTGTGGGACACCGGGGAGCTGTTTTTT. Residues: CAWSGGVWDTGELFF. V gene TRBV30 combines with J gene TRBJ2-2, with D perhaps being TRBD1 or TRBD2 (5 bases each). CDR3 length: 15 residues. From germline, CDR1 is GTSNPN and CDR2 SVGIG (reference sequence). V was shortened by 1 base and J by 3 bases, with 12 bases between the two germline ends.

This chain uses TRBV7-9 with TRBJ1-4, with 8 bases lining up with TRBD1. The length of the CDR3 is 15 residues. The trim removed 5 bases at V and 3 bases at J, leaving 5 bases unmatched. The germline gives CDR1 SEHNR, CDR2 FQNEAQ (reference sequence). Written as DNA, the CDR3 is TGTGCCAGCAGCCCCCAGGGGGCAGCTAATGAAAAACTGTTTTTT. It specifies CASSPQGAANEKLFF.

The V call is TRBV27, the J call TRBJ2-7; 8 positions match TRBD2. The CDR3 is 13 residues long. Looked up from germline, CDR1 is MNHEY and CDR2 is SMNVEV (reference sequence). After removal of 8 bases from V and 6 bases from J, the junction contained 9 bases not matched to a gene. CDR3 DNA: TGTGCCAGCCTCGGACTAGCAAGCGGCGAGCAGTACTTC. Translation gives CASLGLASGEQYF.

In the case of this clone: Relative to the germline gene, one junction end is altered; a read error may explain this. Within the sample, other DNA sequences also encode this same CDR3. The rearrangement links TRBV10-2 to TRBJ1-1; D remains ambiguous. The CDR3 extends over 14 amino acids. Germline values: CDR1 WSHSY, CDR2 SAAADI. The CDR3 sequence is CASTPHARNTEAFF. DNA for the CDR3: TGCGCCAGCACCCCACATGCGCGGAACACTGAAGCTTTCTTC.